This T cell receptor beta chain was sequenced in a study of T cell changes during pregnancy in multiple sclerosis. Germline CDR1 SSHAT, CDR2 FNYEAQ (reference sequence). The CDR3 runs to 15 residues. This table comes from immunoSEQ multiplex PCR, and its TCRdb copy is limited to in-frame clones, with some not included. This sample yields roughly 79,000 clones, of which around 90% are seen a single time; about 0.42% belongs to the top ten. A remark on this clone: Germline is not matched at one junction end, which may reflect a read error.

The sequences come from CD4+ T cells from peripheral blood mononuclear cells, collected before pregnancy. The chain uses TRBV7-7 and TRBJ2-5, with 8 bases lining up with TRBD1. This sequence originates from a female donor with multiple sclerosis, enrolled in a pregnancy study. CDR3 sequence (DNA): TGTGCTAGCAGCTTAGGCGACAGGGGAAGAGAGACCCAGTACTTC. Translated: CASSLGDRGRETQYF.